Listed below are T cell receptor beta chains from one sample, sequenced in a study of T cells after posttransplantation cyclophosphamide. Clones were sequenced by immunoSEQ multiplex PCR, and TCRdb holds only the in-frame ones, with some missing. The sample contains around 30,000 clones, none occurring once; 2.5% to 3.5% lies in the top ten. Material: PBMCs. These receptors were collected from an older woman in good health, CMV-negative, and a related stem cell transplant donor. Each CDR3 is given with its conserved first and last residue. A D gene is named only where the DNA matches it firmly. Not every row has a clone size; where given, it reads once, few, many or a size class.

>TRBV28|many|.|TRBJ2-3
CASMQSTDTQYF
TGTGCCAGCATGCAGAGCACAGATACGCAGTATTTT
>TRBV5-1|.|.|TRBJ1-1
CASSSAYLNTEAFF
TGCGCCAGCAGCAGCGCCTATCTGAACACTGAAGCTTTCTTT
>TRBV4-2|many|TRBD2|TRBJ2-7
CASSQVASGLYEQYF
TGTGCCAGCAGCCAAGTTGCTAGCGGGCTCTACGAGCAGTACTTC
>TRBV4-2|few|.|TRBJ1-6
CASRKTAGFEGSPLHF
TGTGCCAGCAGGAAAACGGCGGGCTTTGAGGGTTCACCCCTCCACTTT
>TRBV27|many|TRBD2|TRBJ2-7
CASSSGTSGSSYEQYF
TGTGCCAGCAGCTCTGGCACTAGCGGAAGCTCCTACGAGCAGTACTTC
>TRBV4-1|many|.|TRBJ1-1
CASSPRGGPTMNTEAFF
TGCGCCAGCAGCCCTCGGGGGGGCCCTACTATGAACACTGAAGCTTTCTTT
>TRBV5-4|many|TRBD2|TRBJ2-3
CASSLTSGGSDTQYF
TGTGCCAGCAGCTTGACTAGCGGGGGCTCAGATACGCAGTATTTT
>TRBV7-8|many|TRBD1|TRBJ2-1
CASSLRGGINEQFF
TGTGCCAGCAGCTTACGAGGGGGCATAAATGAGCAGTTCTTC
>TRBV18|.|.|TRBJ1-6
CASSPGTTSYNSPLHF
TGTGCCAGCTCACCAGGGACAACCTCCTATAATTCACCCCTCCACTTT
>TRBV7-2|many|TRBD2|TRBJ2-3
CASSFIAGPTDTQYF
TGTGCCAGCAGCTTCATAGCGGGACCCACAGATACGCAGTATTTT
>TRBV19|many|.|TRBJ2-4
CASSIDPPKGTKNIQYF
TGTGCCAGTAGTATAGATCCACCTAAGGGGACCAAAAACATTCAGTACTTC
>TRBV29-1|.|.|TRBJ1-1
CSARGGRTEAFF
TGCAGCGCCCGGGGGGGGCGCACTGAAGCTTTCTTT
>TRBV6-5|many|.|TRBJ2-7
CASSSFRAAHEQYF
TGTGCCAGCAGTTCATTCAGGGCTGCCCACGAGCAGTACTTC
>TRBV20-1|many|TRBD1|TRBJ1-1
CSARTRGSAFF
TGCAGTGCTCGTACCAGGGGGTCAGCTTTCTTT
>TRBV18|many|.|TRBJ1-2
CASSPPGGLYGYTF
TGTGCCAGCTCACCTCCTGGAGGGCTCTATGGCTACACCTTC
>TRBV30|few|.|TRBJ2-7
CAWSGGIYEQYF
TGTGCCTGGAGTGGGGGCATTTACGAGCAGTACTTC
>TRBV19|many|TRBD1|TRBJ1-5
CASSGTGDQPQHF
TGTGCCAGTAGTGGGACAGGGGATCAGCCCCAGCATTTT
>TRBV5-4|many|.|TRBJ1-2
CATKLKGGDYGYTF
TGTGCCACTAAACTGAAGGGGGGGGACTATGGCTACACCTTC
>TRBV19|many|TRBD1|TRBJ1-1
CASSIGTAQGTEAFF
TGTGCCAGTAGTATCGGGACAGCACAGGGGACTGAAGCTTTCTTT
>TRBV12-3/TRBV12-4|.|.|TRBJ1-5
CASSRLTSPQHF
TGTGCCAGCAGTCGACTTACCTCGCCCCAGCATTTT
>TRBV5-1|.|TRBD2|TRBJ2-3
CASSSSVRGATDTQYF
TGCGCCAGCAGCTCGTCGGTGCGGGGGGCCACAGATACGCAGTATTTT
>TRBV9|.|TRBD2|TRBJ2-5
CASSVATGAGQETQYF
TGTGCCAGCAGCGTAGCTACGGGAGCGGGGCAAGAGACCCAGTACTTC
>TRBV12-3/TRBV12-4|many|TRBD1|TRBJ2-7
CASSLGTGGPYEQYF
TGTGCCAGCAGTTTGGGGACAGGGGGTCCCTACGAGCAGTACTTC
>TRBV7-2|.|TRBD1|TRBJ2-7
CASSSPQGTASYEQYF
TGTGCCAGCAGCTCTCCACAAGGGACAGCCTCCTACGAGCAGTACTTC
>TRBV28|many|TRBD1|TRBJ2-7
CAAGDRGYEQYF
TGTGCCGCTGGGGACAGGGGTTACGAGCAGTACTTC
>TRBV5-1|few|TRBD1|TRBJ1-2
CASSLPRQGVGYTF
TGCGCCAGCAGCTTGCCCCGACAGGGAGTTGGCTACACCTTC
>TRBV5-5|many|.|TRBJ1-3
CASSLTTGTSGNTIYF
TGTGCCAGCAGCTTGACAACAGGCACTTCTGGAAACACCATATATTTT
>TRBV12-3/TRBV12-4|.|TRBD1|TRBJ2-3
CASGRGQGAGDTQYF
TGTGCCAGCGGACGGGGGCAGGGGGCCGGAGATACGCAGTATTTT
>TRBV6-5|many|TRBD1|TRBJ1-2
CACKPGQGKMRYTF
TGTGCCTGCAAGCCGGGACAGGGGAAAATGCGCTACACCTTC
>TRBV12-3/TRBV12-4|many|.|TRBJ1-6
CASCYVRGPLHF
TGTGCCAGTTGTTATGTGCGGGGCCCCCTCCACTTT
>TRBV9|many|.|TRBJ1-3
CASSVGPGNTIYF
TGTGCCAGCAGCGTAGGACCAGGGAACACCATATATTTT
>TRBV9|many|.|TRBJ2-1
CASSVQGRYHNEQFF
TGTGCCAGCAGCGTTCAGGGGCGCTACCACAATGAGCAGTTCTTC
>TRBV24-1|few|.|TRBJ2-1
CATSERLAGLGNEQFF
TGTGCCACCAGTGAACGACTGGCGGGGCTGGGCAATGAGCAGTTCTTC
>TRBV5-1|many|TRBD1|TRBJ1-5
CASSSGQGVQPQHF
TGCGCCAGCAGCTCAGGACAGGGGGTCCAGCCCCAGCATTTT
>TRBV12-3/TRBV12-4|many|TRBD1|TRBJ1-4
CASSSLQGADEKLFF
TGTGCCAGCAGTTCTCTACAGGGGGCGGATGAAAAACTGTTTTTT
>TRBV27|.|TRBD1|TRBJ1-1
CASSFENRGNTEAFF
TGTGCCAGCAGTTTTGAAAACAGGGGGAACACTGAAGCTTTCTTT
>TRBV5-1|many|TRBD1|TRBJ1-1
CASSVDRGGDTEAFF
TGCGCCAGCAGCGTAGACAGGGGAGGAGATACTGAAGCTTTCTTT
>TRBV7-9|many|.|TRBJ2-2
CASSLKSASGELFF
TGTGCCAGCAGCTTAAAAAGTGCCAGCGGGGAGCTGTTTTTT
>TRBV30|.|.|TRBJ1-4
CAWSPPGRAWEKLFF
TGTGCCTGGAGCCCCCCGGGCAGGGCCTGGGAAAAACTGTTTTTT
>TRBV7-2|.|.|TRBJ1-5
CASSLVGSNQPQHF
TGTGCCAGCAGCTTAGTAGGGAGCAATCAGCCCCAGCATTTT
>TRBV11-2|many|TRBD2|TRBJ2-7
CASTITVTSGSYEQYF
TGTGCCAGCACCATAACGGTGACTAGCGGGAGCTACGAGCAGTACTTC
>TRBV5-1|many|TRBD1|TRBJ1-1
CASSRDRAMNTEAFF
TGCGCCAGCAGCAGGGACAGGGCTATGAACACTGAAGCTTTCTTT
>TRBV19|few|.|TRBJ2-5
CASSTDYGSETQYF
TGTGCCAGTAGTACGGACTATGGTTCGGAGACCCAGTACTTC
>TRBV7-3|many|TRBD1|TRBJ1-2
CASSLDRGRGYTF
TGTGCCAGCAGCTTAGACAGGGGGCGAGGCTACACCTTC
>TRBV4-3|many|.|TRBJ2-6
CASSQILNRGSGANVLTF
TGCGCCAGCAGCCAAATACTAAATCGGGGGAGCGGGGCCAACGTCCTGACTTTC
>TRBV19|.|.|TRBJ2-5
CASSIHKRGQETQYF
TGTGCCAGTAGTATACACAAACGGGGCCAAGAGACCCAGTACTTC
>TRBV2|many|.|TRBJ1-1
CASSERGAMGTEAFF
TGTGCCAGCAGCGAACGGGGGGCTATGGGCACTGAAGCTTTCTTT
>TRBV11-2|many|TRBD2|TRBJ2-1
CASSPRFGREWSNEQFF
TGTGCCAGCAGCCCTAGATTTGGGCGGGAGTGGTCCAATGAGCAGTTCTTC